The 5 T cell receptor beta chains presented below share a single source sample, sequenced in a study of shared clonotypes between healthy human individuals. Assay used: immunoSEQ multiplex PCR; TCRdb lists only in-frame clones, some missing. The sample lists more than 2 million clones, 95% occurring once. The material sequenced was naive CD4+ T cells sorted from blood. Subset meaning: CD45RA+ positively selected. These receptors came from a man aged 18 to 29 in good health.

The rearrangement links TRBV2 to TRBJ1-1; D uncertain. The CDR3 is 11 amino acids. Germline assignment: CDR1 SNHLY and CDR2 FYNNEI. Trimming took off 1 base at V and 11 bases at J, with 8 bases between the two ends. This CDR3 reads CASSEGFSAFF. In DNA form, the CDR3 reads TGTGCCAGCAGTGAAGGGTTTTCGGCTTTCTTT.

This chain links TRBV5-4 with TRBJ2-1, with TRBD1 matching 9 bases. Losses at the gene ends were 4 bases for V and 1 base for J; bases not matched to a gene: 3. The CDR3 runs to 15 residues. Germline V gene sequence: CDR1 SGHNT, CDR2 YYREEE (reference sequence). The CDR3 nucleotides are TGTGCCAGCAGCCCGGGGACAGGGTCCTACAATGAGCAGTTCTTC. Translation gives CASSPGTGSYNEQFF.

The genes are TRBV4-1 and TRBJ1-2, with 11 bases fitting TRBD1. CDR3 length: 15 amino acids. The ends lost 4 bases at V and 4 bases at J; junction bases unmatched: 5. Germline V CDR1 and CDR2: MGHRA, YSYEKL. The CDR3 loop is CASSPLGTGGYGYTF. CDR3 bases: TGCGCCAGCAGCCCACTTGGGACAGGGGGCTATGGCTACACCTTC.

A remark on this clone: Additional DNA sequences in this sample encode the identical CDR3. This rearrangement joins TRBV6-5 to TRBJ2-7; the match to TRBD1 covers 7 bases. V dropped 4 bases and J dropped 2; count of bases not matched to a gene: 5. The CDR3 is made up of 14 amino acids. Germline values: CDR1 MNHEY, CDR2 SVGAGI. This chain's CDR3 is CASSSYRGAYEQYF. The DNA for the CDR3 is TGTGCCAGCAGTTCCTACAGGGGAGCCTACGAGCAGTACTTC.

This sequence joins TRBV10-3 and TRBJ2-7, with D unclear. The germline V gene encodes CDR1 ENHRY and CDR2 SYGVKD. Trimming removed 4 bases from V and 6 bases from J, with 7 bases in between. The CDR3 length is 11 residues. Written as DNA, the CDR3 is TGTGCCATCAGTGGCTCTTTCGAGCAGTACTTC. It specifies CAISGSFEQYF.